Below, 3 T cell receptor beta chains from the same sample are listed, as sequenced in a study of cytomegalovirus exposure and HLA in healthy donors. PCR amplification relied on 60 Vbeta primers (plus 13 Jbeta primers). Sequenced by immunoSEQ multiplex PCR; TCRdb stores in-frame clones only, minus some. Of about 120,000 clones in the sample, around 80% are singletons; the top ten hold less than 3.5%. Specimen: PBMCs. These receptors were obtained from a woman aged 40 to 55 in good health and CMV-seropositive.

The CDR3 reads CASSLPTGNTDTQYF. In DNA form, the CDR3 reads TGCGCCAGCAGCCTACCGACAGGGAATACGGATACGCAGTATTTT. The chain links TRBV5-1 to TRBJ2-3; TRBD1 matches at 7 bases. In germline, CDR1 is SGHRS, CDR2 YFSETQ. The CDR3 consists of 15 residues. J gave up 6 bases and V 4 bases, and 11 bases lay outside the gene matches.

The gene calls are TRBV4-2 and TRBJ2-7; D is undetermined. V lost 1 base and J lost 5, with 15 bases in between. The CDR3 totals 15 residues. Germline loops: CDR1 LGHNA, CDR2 YNFKEQ. The CDR3 coding sequence is TGTGCCAGCAGCCAAGCGACTCGGCGTAACGACGAGCAGTACTTC. It translates to CASSQATRRNDEQYF.

This chain links TRBV30 with TRBJ2-7; the D is unclear. V was pared by 0 bases and J by 7 bases, with 25 bases between. CDR3 length: 17 amino acids. CDR1 is GTSNPN, CDR2 SVGIG, per germline (reference sequence). The CDR3 DNA sequence: TGTGCCTGGAGTGTACTATTAGGAAACCGCCTATCCTGGGAGCAGTACTTC. Its translation: CAWSVLLGNRLSWEQYF.